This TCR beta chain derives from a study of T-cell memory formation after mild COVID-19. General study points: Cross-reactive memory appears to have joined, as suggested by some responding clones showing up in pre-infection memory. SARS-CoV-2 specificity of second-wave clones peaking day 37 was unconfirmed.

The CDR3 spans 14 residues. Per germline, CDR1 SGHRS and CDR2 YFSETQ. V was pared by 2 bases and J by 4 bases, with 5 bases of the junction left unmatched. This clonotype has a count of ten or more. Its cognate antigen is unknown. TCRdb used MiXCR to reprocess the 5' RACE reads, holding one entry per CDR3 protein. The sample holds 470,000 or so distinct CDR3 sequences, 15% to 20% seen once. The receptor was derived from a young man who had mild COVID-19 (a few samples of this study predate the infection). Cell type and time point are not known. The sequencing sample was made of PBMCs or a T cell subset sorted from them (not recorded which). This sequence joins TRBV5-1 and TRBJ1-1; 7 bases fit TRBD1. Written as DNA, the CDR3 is TGCGCCAGCAGCTTCAGGACAGGAGGCACTGAAGCTTTCTTT. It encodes CASSFRTGGTEAFF.